One and the same sample provided the 8 T cell receptor beta chains below, sequenced in a study of vaccination effects on CD4 cells after COVID-19. No antigen is known for these receptors. After expansion with viral peptide pools in the ViraFEST assay, antigen-specific CD4+ T cells were sequenced. Isolation of CD4+ T cells took place after about nine days of culture. According to PCR results, the person was infected with SARS-CoV-2 between March and December 2020. Profiling relied on immunoSEQ multiplex PCR, and the TCRdb table lists in-frame clones only, not all of them. The data hold tens of thousands of clones, with approximately 72% observed a single time. This specimen consisted of CD4+ T cells from PBMCs cultured with a peptide pool, obtained before COVID-19 vaccination. The receptors come from a human donor who had a prior SARS-CoV-2 infection.

The J gene is TRBJ2-5, the V gene TRBV5-1; 8 nucleotides match TRBD2. Per germline, CDR1 SGHRS and CDR2 YFSETQ. CDR3 length: 16 amino acids. V lost 1 base to trimming and J lost 2 bases; unmatched junction nucleotides: 7. CDR3 DNA sequence: TGCGCCAGCAGCTTGTACGGTAGCGGGGATCAAGAGACCCAGTACTTC. This translates into CASSLYGSGDQETQYF.

The rearrangement joins TRBV15 to TRBJ2-7; a possible D gene is TRBD2 (5 bases). The germline V and J ends were trimmed by 0 bases and 5 bases, with 17 bases remaining between them. The CDR3 loop spans 16 amino acids. Germline assignment: CDR1 LNHNV and CDR2 YYDKDF (reference sequence). CDR3 amino acids: CATSRDRREGMDEQYF. The DNA for the CDR3 is TGTGCCACCAGCAGAGATCGTCGGGAAGGCATGGACGAGCAGTACTTC.

The chain carries TRBV20-1 and TRBJ1-2; D gene ambiguous. Trimming stripped 4 bases from V and 10 bases from J, with 13 bases between. This CDR3 contains 11 residues. CDR1 DFQATT and CDR2 SNEGSKA come from the germline V gene (reference sequence). The CDR3 nucleotides are TGCAGTGCTAAGGGTGAGGCCTCCTACACCTTC. Its protein is CSAKGEASYTF.

The genes are TRBV2 and TRBJ2-5; the match to TRBD2 covers 10 bases. The germline V gene has CDR1 SNHLY and CDR2 FYNNEI. The CDR3 length is 15 residues. J gave up 5 bases and V 7 bases, and 10 bases lay outside the gene matches. The DNA for the CDR3 is TGTGCCAGCACCAGCGAGCGGGGGGGCTGGGAGACCCAGTACTTC. Encoded protein: CASTSERGGWETQYF.

The chain employs TRBV7-8 and TRBJ2-1; TRBD2 matches at 8 bases. CDR1 is SGHVS, CDR2 FQNEAQ, per germline. The CDR3 has 15 amino acids. V gave up 0 bases and J gave up 4 bases; unmatched junction bases: 2. CDR3 region: CASSLAGLGYNEQFF. The CDR3 region has the DNA TGTGCCAGCAGCTTAGCGGGACTAGGTTACAATGAGCAGTTCTTC.

This clone is a singleton in its sample. The rearrangement joins TRBV19 to TRBJ2-3; no firm D call. V dropped 3 bases and J dropped 2 bases, with 9 bases sitting between them. This CDR3 spans 14 amino acids. Germline-derived CDR1 and CDR2 are LNHDA and SQIVND (reference sequence). CDR3 DNA sequence: TGTGCCAGTAGTATTCACCCCCTCACAGATACGCAGTATTTT. Translation gives CASSIHPLTDTQYF.

The genes are TRBV24-1 and TRBJ2-1; D could derive from TRBD1 or TRBD2 (5 bases each). CDR1 and CDR2 from the germline V gene are KGHDR and SFDVKD. Trimming stripped 5 bases from V and 7 bases from J, with 17 bases between. CDR3 length equals 15 residues. The CDR3 DNA follows: TGTGCCACCAGTGCCCTTGGGGCCCCGGGGAATGAGCAGTTCTTC. Protein product: CATSALGAPGNEQFF.

The chain links TRBV6-5 to TRBJ2-7; D might be TRBD1 (6 bases). CDR1 and CDR2 from the germline V gene are MNHEY and SVGAGI. This CDR3 region has 16 residues. V lost 0 bases and J lost 0, with 12 bases in between. Here the CDR3 reads CASSYSRPDSSYEQYF. CDR3 coding DNA: TGTGCCAGCAGTTACTCTCGACCGGACAGCTCCTACGAGCAGTACTTC.